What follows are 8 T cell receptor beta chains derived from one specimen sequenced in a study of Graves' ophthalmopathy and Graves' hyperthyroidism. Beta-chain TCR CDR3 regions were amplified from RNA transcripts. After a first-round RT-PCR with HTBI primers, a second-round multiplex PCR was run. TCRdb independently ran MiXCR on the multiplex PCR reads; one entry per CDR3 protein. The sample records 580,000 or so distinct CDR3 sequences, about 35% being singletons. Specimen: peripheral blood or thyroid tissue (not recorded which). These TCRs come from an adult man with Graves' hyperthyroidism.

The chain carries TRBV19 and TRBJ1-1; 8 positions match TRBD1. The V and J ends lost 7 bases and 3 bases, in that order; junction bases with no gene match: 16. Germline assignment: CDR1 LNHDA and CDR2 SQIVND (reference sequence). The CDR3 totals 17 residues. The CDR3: CASTEDRAPPRDTEAFF. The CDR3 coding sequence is TGTGCCAGTACCGAGGACAGGGCTCCGCCTAGGGACACTGAAGCTTTCTTT.

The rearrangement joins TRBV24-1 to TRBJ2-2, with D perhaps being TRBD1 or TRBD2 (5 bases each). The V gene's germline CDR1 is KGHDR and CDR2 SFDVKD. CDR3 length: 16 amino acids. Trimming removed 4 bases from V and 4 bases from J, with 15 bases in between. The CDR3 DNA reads TGTGCCACCAGTGACAAGGGACCCTACTTCACCGGGGAGCTGTTTTTT. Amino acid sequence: CATSDKGPYFTGELFF.

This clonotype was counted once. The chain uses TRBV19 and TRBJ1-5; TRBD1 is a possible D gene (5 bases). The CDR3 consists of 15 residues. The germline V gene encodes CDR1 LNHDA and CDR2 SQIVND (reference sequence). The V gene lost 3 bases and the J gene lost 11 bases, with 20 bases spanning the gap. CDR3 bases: TGTGCCAGTAGTATCCAACCAGGGAGGCAAGAGACCCAGCATTTT. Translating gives CASSIQPGRQETQHF.

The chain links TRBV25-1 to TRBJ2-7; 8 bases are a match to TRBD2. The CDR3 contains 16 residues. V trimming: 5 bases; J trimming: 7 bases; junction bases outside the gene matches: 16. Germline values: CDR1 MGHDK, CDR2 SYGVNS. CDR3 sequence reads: CASSRNRLASGREQYF. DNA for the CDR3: TGTGCCAGCAGTCGCAACAGACTAGCGTCTGGAAGGGAGCAGTACTTC.

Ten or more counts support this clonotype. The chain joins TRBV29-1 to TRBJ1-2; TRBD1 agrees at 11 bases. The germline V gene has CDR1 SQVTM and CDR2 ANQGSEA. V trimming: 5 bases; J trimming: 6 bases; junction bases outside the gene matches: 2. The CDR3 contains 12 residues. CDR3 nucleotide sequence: TGCAGCGTTCAGGACAGGGGGCATGGCTACACCTTC. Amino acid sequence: CSVQDRGHGYTF.

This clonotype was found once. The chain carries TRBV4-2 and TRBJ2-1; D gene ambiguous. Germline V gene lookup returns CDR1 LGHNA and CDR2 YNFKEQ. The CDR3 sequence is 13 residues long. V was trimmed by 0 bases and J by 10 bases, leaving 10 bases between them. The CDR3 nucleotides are TGTGCCAGCAGCCAAGATGGTTCTGGCGAGCAGTTCTTC. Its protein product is CASSQDGSGEQFF.

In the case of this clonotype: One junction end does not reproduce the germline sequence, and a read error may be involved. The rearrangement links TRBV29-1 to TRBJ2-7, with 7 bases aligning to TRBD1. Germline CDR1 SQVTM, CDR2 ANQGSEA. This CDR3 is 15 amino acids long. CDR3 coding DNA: TGCAGCGTTGAACCAGGGACAGCTTATACCTACGAGCGGTACTTC. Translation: CSVEPGTAYTYERYF.

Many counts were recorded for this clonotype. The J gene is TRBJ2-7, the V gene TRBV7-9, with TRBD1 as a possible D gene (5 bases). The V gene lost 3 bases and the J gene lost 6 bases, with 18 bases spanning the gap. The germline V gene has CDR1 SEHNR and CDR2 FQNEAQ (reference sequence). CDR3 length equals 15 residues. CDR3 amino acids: CASSFGALGLSEQYF. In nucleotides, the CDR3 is TGTGCCAGCAGCTTTGGTGCACTGGGGCTTTCCGAGCAGTACTTC.